This paragraph covers one T cell receptor beta chain sequence. What it recognizes is unknown. A single record per CDR3 protein comes from TCRdb applying MiXCR to the RT-PCR reads. The data contain 150,000 to 200,000 distinct CDR3 sequences, about 10% of them seen just once; the ten biggest clones take up under 40%. These data come from a study of response to subunit inactivated influenza vaccine. Study results and limitations: Authors suggested few new T cells are recruited by each seasonal influenza vaccination.

This CDR3 comprises 16 residues. V gave up 7 bases and J gave up 6 bases, with 22 bases separating them. The V gene's germline CDR1 is MDHEN and CDR2 SYDVKM. This material consisted of CD8+ T cells sorted from PBMCs, taken around 25 months after vaccination. V usage is TRBV28 and J usage is TRBJ2-1, with D possibly TRBD1 on 5 matching bases. This sequence was found in a man aged 50 to 75 who received an inactivated influenza vaccine. CDR3: CASTYQGVPDLNEQFF. The CDR3 nucleotides are TGTGCCAGCACCTATCAGGGTGTCCCCGATCTCAATGAGCAGTTCTTC.